What follows is one T cell receptor beta chain and its context. Germline assignment: CDR1 WNHNN and CDR2 SYGVQD (reference sequence). Trimming removed 6 bases from V and 7 bases from J; junction bases left unmatched: 11. The CDR3 has 14 amino acids. Authors' processing steps: Researchers report that nucleated cell counts were estimated from reference gene primer amplification. Clones were sequenced by immunoSEQ multiplex PCR, and TCRdb holds only the in-frame ones, with some missing. That table furnishes V, J and clone size, whereas the DNA furnished D and trimming. The repertoire holds about 180,000 clones, with over 70% as singletons. This specimen belongs to a study of blood T cell repertoires in COVID-19. As for the study in general: PBMCs, B-cell-depleted T cells, or T cells provided the cDNA or gDNA that made up the material.

Input material: peripheral blood. The chain employs TRBV10-1 and TRBJ2-7, with TRBD1 identical over 8 bases. The sequence was obtained from a woman aged 60-75 years with acute or convalescent COVID-19. CDR3 DNA sequence: TGCGCCAGCAGCGGACAGGGCGAAGGAGAAGAGCAGTACTTC. Translated: CASSGQGEGEEQYF.